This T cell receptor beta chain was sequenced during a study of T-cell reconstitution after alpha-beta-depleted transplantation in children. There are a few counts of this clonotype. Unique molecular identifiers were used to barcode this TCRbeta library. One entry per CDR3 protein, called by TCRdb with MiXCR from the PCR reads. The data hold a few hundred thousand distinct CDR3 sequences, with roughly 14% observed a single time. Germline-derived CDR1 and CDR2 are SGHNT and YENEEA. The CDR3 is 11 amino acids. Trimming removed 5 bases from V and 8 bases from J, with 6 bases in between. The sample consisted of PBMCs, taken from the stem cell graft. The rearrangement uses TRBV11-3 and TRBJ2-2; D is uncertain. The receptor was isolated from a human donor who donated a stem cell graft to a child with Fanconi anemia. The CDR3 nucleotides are TGTGCCAGCAGCCAAATGGGGGAGCTGTTTTTT. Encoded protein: CASSQMGELFF.